A single T cell receptor (beta chain) is shown here with its context. Its antigen is not known. Using immunoSEQ multiplex PCR, the repertoire was profiled, and TCRdb retains in-frame clones only, with some absent. The sample includes tens of thousands of clones, about 83% of them seen just once. This record comes from a study of T cell responses to AZD1222 COVID-19 vaccine. Study overall: Second doses that came at about 4 or about 12 weeks were put together.

General study results and limits: Females made up more of the donors, who were largely white British, and clonal diversity may have come out too low. Compared with day 0, the breadth and depth of the Spike-specific TCR repertoire rose significantly after two doses of AZD1222. Close to half of all spike-specific TCRs reportedly target regions of the variants that are unmutated.

Germline lookup yields CDR1 KGHSH and CDR2 LQKENI. V gave up 2 bases and J gave up 7 bases; unmatched junction bases: 10. The CDR3 runs 16 residues. The material was peripheral blood, obtained on day 0 of AZD1222 vaccination. This TCR came from an adult in good health. The chain employs TRBV18 and TRBJ2-1; 8 bases are shared with TRBD2. The CDR3 is CASSPFLAGGGNEQFF. The CDR3 DNA sequence: TGTGCCAGCTCACCATTCCTCGCGGGGGGCGGTAATGAGCAGTTCTTC.